This T cell receptor (beta chain) was profiled in a study of blood T cell repertoires in COVID-19. The V and J ends lost 5 bases and 4 bases respectively, with 17 bases between them. The CDR3 has 15 residues. CDR1 is SGHAT and CDR2 is FQNNGV in the germline V gene. In the source study's methods: By means of reference gene primer amplification, nucleated cell counts were estimated. Only in-frame clones appear in the TCRdb table, and some are missing; sequencing was by immunoSEQ multiplex PCR. V and J calls and clone size follow that table, whereas D and trimming were derived from the DNA. Seen here are about 140,000 clones, 80% to 90% observed once, and the top ten hold 1.5% to 2%.

The sequence was obtained from a woman between 50 and 59 years old with acute or convalescent COVID-19. This chain joins TRBV11-2 and TRBJ2-5; D possibly corresponds to TRBD1 (6 bases). Sequencing was carried out using peripheral blood. The CDR3 sequence: CASSLRGRGGETQYF. CDR3 coding DNA: TGTGCCAGCAGCCTCCGTGGCAGGGGTGGAGAGACCCAGTACTTC.